These T cell receptor beta chains were read from a single sample in a study of blood T cell repertoires in COVID-19. The data were produced by immunoSEQ multiplex PCR, yet TCRdb's version contains in-frame clones alone and is incomplete. The profile shows roughly 110,000 clones, 85% of them singletons. Material for sequencing was peripheral blood. The receptors here all came from a woman in her sixties or seventies with COVID-19, enrolled during active disease. Both conserved end residues are part of each CDR3. The D gene is left open where the match is weak. The size field is filled for only some rows; it gives once, few, many or a size class.

TRBV6-5	-	TRBJ1-3	TRBD1	TGTGCCAGCAGTCGACAGGGGAGCTCTGGAAACACCATATATTTT	CASSRQGSSGNTIYF
TRBV27	-	TRBJ1-5	TRBD1	TGTGCCAGCAGGACTGGGACAGGGGATCAGCCCCAGCATTTT	CASRTGTGDQPQHF
TRBV29-1	-	TRBJ2-3	TRBD2	TGCAGCGTGGCGGGGGGCTCTAGCACAGATACGCAGTATTTT	CSVAGGSSTDTQYF
TRBV6-5	-	TRBJ1-2	-	TGTGCCAGCAGTTATGGCGGTCTTAACTATGGCTACACCTTC	CASSYGGLNYGYTF
TRBV10-3	-	TRBJ2-1	-	TGTGCCATCAGTGAGTCGCAGGGTCGCTACAATGAGCAGTTCTTC	CAISESQGRYNEQFF
TRBV29-1	few	TRBJ1-2	-	TGCAGCGTTGATATGGGCGGCTACACCTTC	CSVDMGGYTF
TRBV27	-	TRBJ1-2	-	TGTGCCAGCAAGGATTCACAGGGTCGCGGCTACACCTTC	CASKDSQGRGYTF
TRBV18	-	TRBJ1-5	TRBD1	TGTGCCAGCTCGCCTCGACAGGGGGAAAAATATAGCAATCAGCCCCAGCATTTT	CASSPRQGEKYSNQPQHF
TRBV5-1	few	TRBJ2-5	TRBD2	TGCGCCAGCAGCTTGTTGGCTAGCGGGGAAGAGACCCAGTACTTC	CASSLLASGEETQYF
TRBV2	-	TRBJ1-5	-	TGTGCCAGCAACTACGCAACGGATCAGCCCCAGCATTTT	CASNYATDQPQHF
TRBV7-2	-	TRBJ1-1	-	TGTGCCAGCAGCTCACAGCTGAACACTGAAGCTTTCTTT	CASSSQLNTEAFF
TRBV7-9	-	TRBJ1-2	-	TGTGCCAGCAGCTTAATAGGGGGAGCTAACTATGGCTACACCTTC	CASSLIGGANYGYTF
TRBV6-2/TRBV6-3	-	TRBJ2-7	TRBD1	TGTGCCAGCAGACCTCCCGGACAGGCGTGGGAGCAGTACTTC	CASRPPGQAWEQYF
TRBV27	-	TRBJ1-3	TRBD1	TGTGCCAGCAGTTTGGGACAGGGGGCGGGAAACACCATATATTTT	CASSLGQGAGNTIYF
TRBV6-1	-	TRBJ1-2	TRBD1	TGTGCCAGCAGTGAAGCGGTCGGGCAGGGGGCCATCTATGGCTACACCTTC	CASSEAVGQGAIYGYTF
TRBV6-5	-	TRBJ1-1	-	TGTGCCAGCAGTTACTCGACGGGTGTTGCGAACACTGAAGCTTTCTTT	CASSYSTGVANTEAFF
TRBV6-1	-	TRBJ2-3	-	TGTGCCAGCAGTGAATCGAGGGGGGATACGCAGTATTTT	CASSESRGDTQYF
TRBV30	-	TRBJ1-1	-	TGTGCCTGGAGTGTACTACCCATGAACACTGAAGCTTTCTTT	CAWSVLPMNTEAFF
TRBV10-3	-	TRBJ1-5	TRBD1	TGTGCCTCAAACAGGGGGCGAGACCAGCCCCAGCATTTT	CASNRGRDQPQHF
TRBV18	-	TRBJ1-5	TRBD1	TGTGCCAGCTCACCATTGGGCGGACAGGCCTATCAGCCCCAGCATTTT	CASSPLGGQAYQPQHF
TRBV9	-	TRBJ2-5	-	TGTGCCAGCAGCGTAGCCACAGGGTTCAGGGGCCAAGAGACCCAGTACTTC	CASSVATGFRGQETQYF
TRBV6-2/TRBV6-3	-	TRBJ1-5	TRBD1	TGTGCCAGCAGTCCCCGGAGAGCCGTTACAGGGGGCTATTGGCAGCCCCAGCATTTT	CASSPRRAVTGGYWQPQHF
TRBV6-5	-	TRBJ2-7	TRBD1	TGTGCCAGCAGTTTGGACAGGGTCACCTACGAGCAGTACTTC	CASSLDRVTYEQYF
TRBV5-1	once	TRBJ1-3	-	TGCGCCAGCAGCTTGGGTCCCCGCTCTGGAAACACCATATATTTT	CASSLGPRSGNTIYF
TRBV11-3	-	TRBJ1-6	TRBD1	TGTGCCAGCAGCGACAGGGGAGATAATTCACCCCTCCACTTT	CASSDRGDNSPLHF
TRBV29-1	-	TRBJ2-3	TRBD2	TGCAGCGTTGTGCCTAGCGGGGGGACCTTCACAGATACGCAGTATTTT	CSVVPSGGTFTDTQYF
TRBV19	-	TRBJ2-7	TRBD1	TGTGCCAGTAGATCCTACAGGGGTGAGGAGCAGTACTTC	CASRSYRGEEQYF
TRBV9	-	TRBJ2-5	TRBD1	TGTGCCAGCAGCGTAGCCAGGGGGCCCGGACAAGAGACCCAGTACTTC	CASSVARGPGQETQYF
TRBV18	-	TRBJ2-2	TRBD1	TGTGCCAGCTCGGGACAGGGGAACACCGGGGAGCTGTTTTTT	CASSGQGNTGELFF
TRBV5-1	-	TRBJ2-5	TRBD1	TGCGCCAGCAGCACAATTATGGGACAGCAAGAGACCCAGTACTTC	CASSTIMGQQETQYF
TRBV10-2	medium-sized	TRBJ2-7	-	TGCGCCAGCAGTGTGAGGGAATACGAGCAGTACTTC	CASSVREYEQYF
TRBV5-6	few	TRBJ2-1	-	TGTGCCAGCAGCTTACGCGGGACAGCATACAATGAGCAGTTCTTC	CASSLRGTAYNEQFF
TRBV14	once	TRBJ2-1	-	TGTGCCAGCAGCCCACGATGGGGAGGCTCCTACAATGAGCAGTTCTTC	CASSPRWGGSYNEQFF
TRBV6-6	-	TRBJ1-6	TRBD1	TGTGCCAGCTCCACTGGGACAGTGAATAATTCACCCCTCCACTTT	CASSTGTVNNSPLHF
TRBV27	-	TRBJ1-1	-	TGTGCCAGCAGTTTGAGGGGGACTGAAGCTTTCTTT	CASSLRGTEAFF
TRBV4-3	-	TRBJ1-5	-	TGCGCCAGCAGCCAAGAAATTGGGAGGATCAATCAGCCCCAGCATTTT	CASSQEIGRINQPQHF
TRBV4-3	-	TRBJ1-1	-	TGCGCCAGCAGCCAATACGCCAGGGGCTCGAACACTGAAGCTTTCTTT	CASSQYARGSNTEAFF